One sample yielded the 28 T cell receptor beta chains listed below, sequenced in a study of blood T cell repertoires in COVID-19. Libraries were prepared by immunoSEQ multiplex PCR; TCRdb keeps only in-frame clonotypes and omits some of them. Of approximately 200,000 clones listed, roughly 84% are singletons. The source material was peripheral blood. The origin of the receptors is a man in his forties or fifties with acute or convalescent COVID-19.

This clone showed up just once. The genes are TRBV5-5 and TRBJ1-5, with D perhaps matching TRBD1 (6 bases). V lost 4 bases and J 5 bases, leaving 13 bases between the germline ends. CDR3 length equals 14 residues. Germline lookup yields CDR1 SGHKS and CDR2 YYEKEE (reference sequence). CDR3 nucleotides: TGTGCCAGCAGCGGTCAGGGGAGGGATCAGCCCCAGCATTTT. Translation gives CASSGQGRDQPQHF.

The chain employs TRBV5-5 and TRBJ1-2; D gene unclear. V was cut by 2 bases and J by 0 bases, with 11 bases left in between. The CDR3 is 15 residues long. CDR1 SGHKS and CDR2 YYEKEE come from the germline V gene (reference sequence). The CDR3 DNA reads as TGTGCCAGCAGCTTAGTCGGTCAGGCTAACTATGGCTACACCTTC. It specifies CASSLVGQANYGYTF.

This clone has more than one count but fewer than ten. This chain links TRBV5-1 with TRBJ1-2; D unresolved. The germline CDR1 and CDR2 sequences are SGHRS and YFSETQ. The CDR3 is 13 amino acids. V lost 4 bases and J 7 bases, leaving 14 bases between the germline ends. CDR3 bases: TGCGCCAGCAGCGAGGGCCAGCTATTTGGCTACACCTTC. This codes for CASSEGQLFGYTF.

The chain uses TRBV4-3 and TRBJ1-1, with D hard to call. The CDR3 extends over 14 amino acids. Trimming took 0 bases from V and 7 from J, leaving 12 bases between them. CDR1 and CDR2 (germline): LGHNA, YSLEER. In DNA form, the CDR3 reads TGCGCCAGCAGCCAAGAGGATAATTGGAGTGAAGCTTTCTTT. It codes for CASSQEDNWSEAFF.

The rearrangement uses TRBV7-9 and TRBJ2-7; TRBD1 aligns across 9 bases. This CDR3 has 14 amino acids. V trimming: 4 bases; J trimming: 4 bases; junction bases outside the gene matches: 5. The germline CDR1 and CDR2 sequences are SEHNR and FQNEAQ (reference sequence). CDR3 protein: CASSSPDRGYEQYF. The CDR3 region has the DNA TGTGCCAGCAGCTCCCCGGACAGGGGTTACGAGCAGTACTTC.

The sample holds one count of this clone. This sequence joins TRBV27 and TRBJ1-5; TRBD1 matches at 11 bases. The germline CDR1 and CDR2 sequences are MNHEY and SMNVEV (reference sequence). CDR3 length equals 16 residues. Trimming removed 6 bases from V and 7 bases from J; junction bases left unmatched: 11. The CDR3 nucleotides are TGTGCCAGCAGCCCGGACAGGACAGGGGGCACACAGCCCCAGCATTTT. It specifies CASSPDRTGGTQPQHF.

V is TRBV6-5 and J is TRBJ2-7; weak D call: TRBD2 (6 bases). The CDR3 has 13 amino acids. Trimming left V 5 bases short and J 4 bases short, with 12 bases between. Germline lookup yields CDR1 MNHEY and CDR2 SVGAGI. CDR3 sequence: CASSQQGGYEQYF. The CDR3 nucleotides read TGTGCCAGCAGTCAACAAGGAGGGTACGAGCAGTACTTC.

This clone was seen just once. The chain uses TRBV9 and TRBJ2-1; weak D call: TRBD1 (6 bases). The CDR3 is 16 residues long. V was pared by 3 bases and J by 3 bases, with 16 bases between. Germline CDR1 is SGDLS and CDR2 is YYNGEE. As DNA, the CDR3 is TGTGCCAGCAGCGCAGCAGGGGACGGTATCTACAATGAGCAGTTCTTC. Protein sequence: CASSAAGDGIYNEQFF.

The chain employs TRBV3-1 (or the pseudogene TRBV3-2) and TRBJ2-1; D is perhaps TRBD2 (6 bases). CDR3 length equals 16 residues. Trimming cost V 4 bases and J 1 base, with 14 bases left between them. Germline V gene data show CDR1 as LGHDT and CDR2 as YNNKEL (reference sequence). Here the CDR3 DNA reads TGTGCCAGCAGCCCCCGGGGGTCTAGGTCCTACAATGAGCAGTTCTTC. Protein sequence: CASSPRGSRSYNEQFF.

J is TRBJ1-6 and V is TRBV5-8; TRBD1 aligns across 7 bases. V dropped 0 bases and J dropped 9; count of bases not matched to a gene: 12. This CDR3 has 17 amino acids. The V gene's germline CDR1 is SGHTS and CDR2 YDEGEE. The CDR3 nucleotides read TGTGCCAGCAGCTTGGCCAAAACAGGGGATAGAGGTTCACCCCTCCACTTT. The encoded protein is CASSLAKTGDRGSPLHF.

In nucleotides, the CDR3 is TGTGCCAGCAGTTACTCTGCCGGGACAGTCTATGGCTACACCTTC. Residues: CASSYSAGTVYGYTF. The chain links TRBV6-5 to TRBJ1-2; 7 bases align to TRBD1. The CDR3 runs 15 residues. The germline CDR1 and CDR2 sequences are MNHEY and SVGAGI. J gave up 4 bases and V 0 bases, and 5 bases lay outside the gene matches.

The chain couples TRBV9 to TRBJ2-1, with 11 bases fitting TRBD2. The CDR3 loop spans 17 amino acids. CDR1 SGDLS and CDR2 YYNGEE come from the germline V gene. With V trimmed by 5 bases and J by 2 bases, 9 bases remained unmatched. The CDR3 sequence: CASRAPPGLAAYNEQFF. As DNA, the CDR3 is TGTGCCAGCAGAGCTCCCCCGGGACTAGCGGCCTACAATGAGCAGTTCTTC.

This clone has just a few counts. This sequence joins TRBV18 and TRBJ1-2; TRBD1 aligns across 10 bases. Germline trimming cut 3 bases from V and 5 bases from J; bases unmatched to any gene: 6. The length of the CDR3 is 15 residues. Looked up from germline, CDR1 is KGHSH and CDR2 is LQKENI. The CDR3 DNA follows: TGTGCCAGCTCACCCCAGGGGACAGGGGAATATGGCTACACCTTC. Translating it yields CASSPQGTGEYGYTF.

The chain has TRBV12-5 and TRBJ1-1, with D possibly matching TRBD1 (6 bases). Trimming cost V 3 bases and J 5 bases, with 19 bases left between them. CDR3 size: 16 residues. Per the germline V gene, CDR1 is LGHNT and CDR2 is FRNRAP. CDR3 in DNA: TGTGCTAGTGGTTTCTCCGGGGGGCAAGGGAAGACTGAAGCTTTCTTT. It encodes CASGFSGGQGKTEAFF.

The V call is TRBV9, the J call TRBJ2-1, with TRBD1 as a possible D gene (5 bases). In germline, CDR1 is SGDLS, CDR2 YYNGEE. CDR3 size: 13 residues. The V end lost 0 bases, the J end lost 6 bases, and 7 bases lay between the germline ends. The CDR3 DNA reads as TGTGCCAGCAGCGTAGTACAGGCCAATGAGCAGTTCTTC. Its translation: CASSVVQANEQFF.

This chain connects TRBV7-9 to TRBJ2-1, with 8 bases that match TRBD2. The V gene's germline CDR1 is SEHNR and CDR2 FQNEAQ (reference sequence). With V trimmed by 6 bases and J by 8 bases, 9 bases remained unmatched. This CDR3 region has 14 residues. CDR3 region: CASSRGGNGDEQFF. The CDR3 nucleotides are TGTGCCAGCAGTCGCGGGGGGAATGGGGATGAGCAGTTCTTC.

The CDR3 loop is CASSLSGTQETQYF. In DNA, the CDR3 is TGTGCCAGCTCACTAAGCGGGACTCAAGAGACCCAGTACTTC. The rearrangement uses TRBV18 and TRBJ2-5; 7 nucleotides agree with TRBD2. Trimming removed 4 bases from V and 2 bases from J; junction bases left unmatched: 4. CDR3 length: 14 amino acids. From germline, CDR1 is KGHSH and CDR2 LQKENI.

The chain uses TRBV5-6 and TRBJ1-2; D unresolved. Germline-derived CDR1 and CDR2 are SGHDT and YYEEEE. Trimming shortened V by 3 bases and J by 0 bases, and 12 bases separated the two germline ends. The CDR3 extends over 15 amino acids. CDR3 nucleotide sequence: TGTGCCAGCAGCTCACAGAGTTTAGCTAACTATGGCTACACCTTC. Protein sequence: CASSSQSLANYGYTF.

The chain uses TRBV12-3 or TRBV12-4 and TRBJ1-2; a weak D match, TRBD1 (5 bases). The CDR3 is made up of 13 amino acids. Trimming took 7 bases from V and 6 from J, leaving 15 bases between them. Written as DNA, the CDR3 is TGTGCCAGCACCTCAGGCCCAGGGCATGGCTACACCTTC. Residues: CASTSGPGHGYTF.

V gene TRBV28 combines with J gene TRBJ1-2; 10 bases agree with TRBD1. V shed 6 bases and J 7 bases; nucleotides not matched to a gene: 23. The CDR3 loop spans 19 amino acids. Germline V gene data show CDR1 as MDHEN and CDR2 as SYDVKM. This CDR3 is CASSDPFGTGVAVARGYTF. Written as DNA, the CDR3 is TGTGCCAGCAGCGACCCCTTCGGGACAGGGGTTGCAGTGGCGCGTGGCTACACCTTC.

V gene TRBV19 combines with J gene TRBJ1-1, with D unresolved. V shed 0 bases and J shed 11 bases, with 13 bases lying between them. CDR1 is LNHDA and CDR2 is SQIVND in the germline V gene (reference sequence). This CDR3 region has 13 residues. The CDR3 bases are TGTGCCAGTAGTATAGATCTTCGGTATCGGGCTTTCTTT. Encoded protein: CASSIDLRYRAFF.

This clone has just a few counts. V usage is TRBV10-3 and J usage is TRBJ1-5; the D gene is possibly TRBD1 (6 bases). Trimming took off 6 bases at V and 0 bases at J, with 12 bases between the two ends. The length of the CDR3 is 15 residues. Germline CDR1 reads ENHRY; CDR2 reads SYGVKD. CDR3 in DNA: TGTGCCATCAGGGACAGCCCCAATAGCAATCAGCCCCAGCATTTT. Its protein product is CAIRDSPNSNQPQHF.

This clone has more than one count but fewer than ten. The rearrangement links TRBV10-3 to TRBJ1-2, with 8 bases fitting TRBD1. CDR3 length: 14 residues. From germline, CDR1 is ENHRY and CDR2 SYGVKD. V shed 10 bases, J shed 5 bases, and the junction held 12 bases outside the gene matches. CDR3 sequence: CATEAGTGEYGYTF. The CDR3 DNA reads TGTGCCACCGAGGCCGGGACAGGAGAGTATGGCTACACCTTC.

This chain connects TRBV3-1 (or the pseudogene TRBV3-2) to TRBJ1-1; maybe TRBD1 (6 bases). Between the trimmed V and J ends, which lost 3 bases and 5 bases, there was a span of 16 bases. The CDR3 has 15 residues. CDR1 and CDR2 from the germline V gene are LGHDT and YNNKEL (reference sequence). The CDR3 DNA is TGTGCCAGCAGCCAGACGGGAGGGGGGAGGACTGAAGCTTTCTTT. This codes for CASSQTGGGRTEAFF.

Only one count was recorded for this clone. The chain has TRBV9 and TRBJ2-5; a possible D gene is TRBD1 (5 bases). V shed 0 bases and J shed 2 bases, with 11 bases lying between them. The CDR3 loop spans 15 amino acids. Germline-derived CDR1 and CDR2 are SGDLS and YYNGEE. The CDR3 is CASSVEPDRQETQYF. The CDR3 region has the DNA TGTGCCAGCAGCGTAGAACCAGACAGACAAGAGACCCAGTACTTC.

This clone was counted a few times. The chain uses TRBV5-4 and TRBJ1-3, with 12 bases that match TRBD1. The CDR3 has 18 residues. The V gene's germline CDR1 is SGHNT and CDR2 YYREEE (reference sequence). Trimming cost V 4 bases and J 4 bases; bases outside gene matches: 12. In nucleotides, the CDR3 is TGTGCCAGCAGCCCCGGGGGGACAGGGGGCGCGGGCGGAAACACCATATATTTT. This encodes CASSPGGTGGAGGNTIYF.

The chain carries TRBV20-1 and TRBJ2-3; 11 bases align to TRBD2. The germline gives CDR1 DFQATT, CDR2 SNEGSKA (reference sequence). This CDR3 spans 15 amino acids. Trimming removed 3 bases from V and 6 bases from J; junction bases left unmatched: 8. The CDR3 reads CSASRLAGFEDTQYF. As DNA, the CDR3 is TGCAGTGCTAGTCGACTAGCGGGGTTCGAGGATACGCAGTATTTT.

The chain has TRBV5-6 and TRBJ2-7; possibly TRBD1 for D (6 bases). The V and J ends lost 2 bases and 2 bases respectively, with 20 bases between them. Germline V gene lookup returns CDR1 SGHDT and CDR2 YYEEEE. This CDR3 spans 17 amino acids. CDR3 coding DNA: TGTGCCAGCAGCTTTAAACCCCTAGGGGGAACGGCCTACGAGCAGTACTTC. It yields the protein CASSFKPLGGTAYEQYF. The full variable domain, in which reference TRBV5-6 and TRBJ2-7 provide the parts outside the CDR3, is DAGVTQSPTHLIKTRGQQVTLRCSPKSGHDTVSWYQQALGQGPQFIFQYYEEEERQRGNFPDRFSGHQFPNYSSELNVNALLLGDSALYLCASSFKPLGGTAYEQYFGPGTRLTVT.